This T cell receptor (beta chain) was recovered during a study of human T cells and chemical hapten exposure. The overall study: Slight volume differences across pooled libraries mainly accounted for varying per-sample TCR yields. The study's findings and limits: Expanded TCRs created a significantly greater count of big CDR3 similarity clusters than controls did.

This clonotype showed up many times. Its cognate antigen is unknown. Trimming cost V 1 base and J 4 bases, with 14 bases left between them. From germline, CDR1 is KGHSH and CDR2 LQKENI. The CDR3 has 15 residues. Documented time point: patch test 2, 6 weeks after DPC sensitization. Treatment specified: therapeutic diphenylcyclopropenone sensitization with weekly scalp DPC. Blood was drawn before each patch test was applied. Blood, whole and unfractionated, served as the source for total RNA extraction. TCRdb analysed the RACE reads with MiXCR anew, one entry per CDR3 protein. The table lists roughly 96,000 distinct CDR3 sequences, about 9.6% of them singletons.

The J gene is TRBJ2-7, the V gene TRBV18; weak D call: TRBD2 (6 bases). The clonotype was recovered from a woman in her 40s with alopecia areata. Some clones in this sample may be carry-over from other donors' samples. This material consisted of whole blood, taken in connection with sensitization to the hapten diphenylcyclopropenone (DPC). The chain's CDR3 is CASSPLAGRGYEQYF. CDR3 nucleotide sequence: TGTGCCAGCTCACCACTCGCCGGGAGAGGGTACGAGCAGTACTTC.